A selection of T cell receptor beta chains follows, all from one sample in a study of HIV-infected patients and healthy controls. TCRdb ran MiXCR on the 5' RACE reads and lists one entry per CDR3 protein. The data show more than 9,000 distinct CDR3 sequences, less than 11% seen once. Sample: blood, taken before antiretroviral therapy. The source is an adult with HIV infection. Both conserved end residues are part of each CDR3. A D gene is named only where the DNA matches it firmly. Only some rows state a clone size, as once, few, many or a class for expanded clones.

D gene	J gene	V gene	clone size	CDR3 DNA	CDR3 protein
NA	TRBJ2-5	TRBV15	many	TGTGCCACCAGCAATGGTCCGACAGAGACCCAGTACTTC	CATSNGPTETQYF
TRBD2	TRBJ2-1	TRBV6-2/TRBV6-3	many	TGTGCCAGCAGAAGACTAGCGGGAGGGAGGAATGAGCAGTTCTTC	CASRRLAGGRNEQFF
TRBD1	TRBJ1-6	TRBV3-1	NA	TGTGCCAGCAGCCCGACAGGGGGCCAGGCACCCCTCCACTTT	CASSPTGGQAPLHF
TRBD1	TRBJ1-3	TRBV9	NA	TGTGCCAGCAGCACACGACAGGGTACTTATGGAAACACCATATATTTT	CASSTRQGTYGNTIYF
TRBD2	TRBJ2-1	TRBV29-1	many	TGCAGCGTACATTATTACAAGACTAGCGGGAGCGACTATGAGCAGTTCTTC	CSVHYYKTSGSDYEQFF
NA	TRBJ1-2	TRBV29-1	NA	TGCAGCGTTGAGAACACGTTAGGTCTCGGTCCCCGACAGACTAACTATGGCTACACCTTC	CSVENTLGLGPRQTNYGYTF
TRBD2	TRBJ2-1	TRBV13	many	TGTGCCAGCAGCTTAGTTGGAGGGCTAGCGGGGGCAGACAACAATGAGCAGTTCTTC	CASSLVGGLAGADNNEQFF
NA	TRBJ2-7	TRBV4-3	many	TGCGCCAGCAGCCAAGGTGCAGGCGACCGGGGGTACGAGCAGTACTTC	CASSQGAGDRGYEQYF
NA	TRBJ1-2	TRBV25-1	many	TGTGCCAGCAGTGAATCCCGAGACTATGGCTACACCTTC	CASSESRDYGYTF
NA	TRBJ2-7	TRBV12-3/TRBV12-4	NA	TGTGCCAGCAGCAAGGCGCTAGCAGCCTACGAGCAGTACTTC	CASSKALAAYEQYF
NA	TRBJ1-6	TRBV28	many	TGTGCCAGCAGTTTATGGGAGACAGACTCTTCACCCCTCCACTTT	CASSLWETDSSPLHF